A selection of T cell receptor beta chains follows, all from one sample in a study of memory CD4+ T cells and cytomegalovirus serostatus. Measured with immunoSEQ multiplex PCR; TCRdb has only the in-frame clones, and not every one. The profile covers 25,000 to 40,000 clones, with around four fifths appearing a single time and roughly 0.65% taken by the ten largest. Sequenced material: memory CD4+ T cells from blood. Every receptor here comes from an adult in good health and CMV-seronegative. Some clones in this sample may be carry-over from other donors' samples. The CDR3 runs from the conserved cysteine through the conserved F or W. The D gene is left open where the match is weak. Clone size, where shown, is once, few, many, or a class for clones that have expanded.

j_call: TRBJ2-5; clone_size: few; d_call: TRBD2; v_call: TRBV4-2; cdr3_nt: TGTGCCAGCAGCCCAGGTTGGCGGGGGGGCCAAGAGACCCAGTACTTC; cdr3_aa: CASSPGWRGGQETQYF
j_call: TRBJ2-3; clone_size: .; d_call: TRBD2; v_call: TRBV7-2; cdr3_nt: TGTGCCAGCAGCTTAGCGGTAGCGGGGAGAGATACGCAGTATTTT; cdr3_aa: CASSLAVAGRDTQYF
j_call: TRBJ1-1; clone_size: few; d_call: TRBD1; v_call: TRBV30; cdr3_nt: TGTGCCTGGAGGCACTCGGACAGGGCCAACACTGAAGCTTTCTTT; cdr3_aa: CAWRHSDRANTEAFF
j_call: TRBJ2-6; clone_size: .; d_call: TRBD1; v_call: TRBV30; cdr3_nt: TGTGCCTGGAGTCGGAGACAGGGTCTCTCTGGGGCCAACGTCCTGACTTTC; cdr3_aa: CAWSRRQGLSGANVLTF
j_call: TRBJ1-2; clone_size: .; d_call: .; v_call: TRBV6-6; cdr3_nt: TGTGCCAGCAGTTACGGACTGGAGGGCTACACCTTC; cdr3_aa: CASSYGLEGYTF
j_call: TRBJ1-3; clone_size: .; d_call: .; v_call: TRBV30; cdr3_nt: TGTGCCTGGAGTGTCCGGCCGGCTCTTCTCTCTGGAAACACCATATATTTT; cdr3_aa: CAWSVRPALLSGNTIYF
j_call: TRBJ2-1; clone_size: .; d_call: TRBD2; v_call: TRBV6-1; cdr3_nt: TGTGCCAGCACCGGGACTAGCGGGGCCAATGAGCAGTTCTTC; cdr3_aa: CASTGTSGANEQFF
j_call: TRBJ1-6; clone_size: few; d_call: .; v_call: TRBV6-5; cdr3_nt: TGTGCCAGCAGTTACTCTCAGACACGGTCCAATTCACCCCTCCACTTT; cdr3_aa: CASSYSQTRSNSPLHF
j_call: TRBJ1-2; clone_size: .; d_call: .; v_call: TRBV5-1; cdr3_nt: TGCGCCAGCAGCTTGGAGGGGCAGGGTCGGGGCTACACCTTC; cdr3_aa: CASSLEGQGRGYTF
j_call: TRBJ1-5; clone_size: .; d_call: .; v_call: TRBV6-1; cdr3_nt: TGTGCCAGCAGTGAAACCAGGGGCCTAAGCAATCAGCCCCAGCATTTT; cdr3_aa: CASSETRGLSNQPQHF
j_call: TRBJ1-2; clone_size: .; d_call: TRBD1; v_call: TRBV19; cdr3_nt: TGTGCCAGTATCCCAGGGGGACAGGCGAACCTCTATGGCTACACCTTC; cdr3_aa: CASIPGGQANLYGYTF
j_call: TRBJ2-2; clone_size: once; d_call: TRBD1; v_call: TRBV6-1; cdr3_nt: TGTGCCAGCAGCAGACGACAGGGGAACACCGGGGAGCTGTTTTTT; cdr3_aa: CASSRRQGNTGELFF
j_call: TRBJ1-5; clone_size: .; d_call: .; v_call: TRBV6-5; cdr3_nt: TGTGCCAGCAACACCGCCGGGTTCGGGCAGCCCCAGCATTTT; cdr3_aa: CASNTAGFGQPQHF
j_call: TRBJ2-7; clone_size: .; d_call: .; v_call: TRBV23-1; cdr3_nt: TGCGCCAGCAGTCAAGGGGACACGTCCTACGAGCAGTACTTC; cdr3_aa: CASSQGDTSYEQYF
j_call: TRBJ2-5; clone_size: .; d_call: TRBD1; v_call: TRBV2; cdr3_nt: TGTGCCAGCGGGACAGGGGGGATGGAGACCCAGTACTTC; cdr3_aa: CASGTGGMETQYF
j_call: TRBJ1-3; clone_size: .; d_call: .; v_call: TRBV7-7; cdr3_nt: TGTGCTAGCAGCTTAGAAGCGGGTATCGGAAACACCATATATTTT; cdr3_aa: CASSLEAGIGNTIYF
j_call: TRBJ1-1; clone_size: .; d_call: .; v_call: TRBV4-3; cdr3_nt: TGCGCCAGCAGCGCACAGGGTGCAGTAGGTGAAGCTTTCTTT; cdr3_aa: CASSAQGAVGEAFF
j_call: TRBJ1-2; clone_size: .; d_call: .; v_call: TRBV4-2; cdr3_nt: TGTGCCAGCAGCCAAGACCCGGGACGGCGGGATGGCTACACCTTC; cdr3_aa: CASSQDPGRRDGYTF
j_call: TRBJ2-5; clone_size: once; d_call: TRBD1; v_call: TRBV9; cdr3_nt: TGTGCCAGCAGCGTAGCGGGGACAGGGTCATGGGAGACCCAGTACTTC; cdr3_aa: CASSVAGTGSWETQYF
j_call: TRBJ2-5; clone_size: .; d_call: .; v_call: TRBV5-1; cdr3_nt: TGCGCCAGCAGACCTGGGACGTTACAAGAGACCCAGTACTTC; cdr3_aa: CASRPGTLQETQYF
j_call: TRBJ1-2; clone_size: .; d_call: .; v_call: TRBV10-3; cdr3_nt: TGTGCCATCAGTGAGTCGAAGGTCCCCAGGTATGGCTACACCTTC; cdr3_aa: CAISESKVPRYGYTF
j_call: TRBJ2-6; clone_size: .; d_call: TRBD1; v_call: TRBV14; cdr3_nt: TGTGCCAGCAGCCGAGAGACAGGGTCTGGGGCCAACGTCCTGACTTTC; cdr3_aa: CASSRETGSGANVLTF
j_call: TRBJ1-2; clone_size: .; d_call: .; v_call: TRBV28; cdr3_nt: TGTGCCAGCAGTTTACCTAGCTATGGCTACACCTTC; cdr3_aa: CASSLPSYGYTF
j_call: TRBJ2-2; clone_size: .; d_call: .; v_call: TRBV19; cdr3_nt: TGTGCCAGTAGTGCGACAGGTCCCGGGGAGCTGTTTTTT; cdr3_aa: CASSATGPGELFF
j_call: TRBJ1-2; clone_size: .; d_call: .; v_call: TRBV6-5; cdr3_nt: TGTGCCAGCAGCCTCCGTAGGACGGACAACTATGGCTACACCTTC; cdr3_aa: CASSLRRTDNYGYTF
j_call: TRBJ1-6; clone_size: .; d_call: TRBD1; v_call: TRBV5-1; cdr3_nt: TGCGCCAGCACCTACAGGGGAGAGGATTCACCCCTCCACTTT; cdr3_aa: CASTYRGEDSPLHF